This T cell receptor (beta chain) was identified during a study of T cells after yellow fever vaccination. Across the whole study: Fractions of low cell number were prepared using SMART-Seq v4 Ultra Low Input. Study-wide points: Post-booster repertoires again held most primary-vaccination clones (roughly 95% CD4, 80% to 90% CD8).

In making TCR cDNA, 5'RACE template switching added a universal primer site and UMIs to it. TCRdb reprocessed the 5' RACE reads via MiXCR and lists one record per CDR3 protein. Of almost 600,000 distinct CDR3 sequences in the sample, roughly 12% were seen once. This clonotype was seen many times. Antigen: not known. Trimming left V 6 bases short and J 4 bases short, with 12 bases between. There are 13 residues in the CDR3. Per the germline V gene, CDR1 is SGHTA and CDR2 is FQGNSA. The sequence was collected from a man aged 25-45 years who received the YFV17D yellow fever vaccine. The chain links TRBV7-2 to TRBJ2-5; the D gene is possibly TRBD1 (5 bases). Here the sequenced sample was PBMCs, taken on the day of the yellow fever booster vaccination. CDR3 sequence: CASSFDRRETQYF. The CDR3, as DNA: TGTGCCAGCAGTTTCGACAGACGAGAGACCCAGTACTTC.